This TCR beta chain was captured by sequencing in a study of T cell repertoires in cytomegalovirus infection. Germline V gene sequence: CDR1 DFQATT, CDR2 SNEGSKA (reference sequence). V dropped 0 bases and J dropped 11; count of bases not matched to a gene: 7. The CDR3 sequence is 14 residues long. TCRdb re-analysed the reads in MiXCR, keeping a single row per CDR3 protein. The repertoire includes roughly 630,000 distinct CDR3 sequences, about 24% of them detected once, and 8% sits in the top ten. The chain uses TRBV20-1 and TRBJ1-6, with 7 bases aligning to TRBD1. This TCR was sampled from a human donor in good health (CMV status not recorded). Some clones in this sample may be carry-over from other donors' samples. The specimen was CD8+ T cells from PBMCs. DNA for the CDR3: TGCAGTGCTAGAGATTTCCGACAGGGTCCACCCCTCCACTTT. The encoded protein is CSARDFRQGPPLHF.